The present TCR beta chain was sequenced within a study of OX40 agonist ivuxolimab in advanced cancers. About the full investigation: The costimulatory receptor OX40 (CD134) was targeted by ivuxolimab, a fully human IgG2 agonistic monoclonal antibody. The dose-escalation cohort was over 70% male with a mean age of about 60 years, ranging from roughly 23 to 79. Peripheral TCRbeta sequencing was intended to test whether TCR sequence diversity was altered and clonal T-cell expansion was caused by ivuxolimab. Patients were allowed to have had prior anti-PD-1, anti-PD-L1 or anti-CTLA-4 therapy, and 30% to 50% of the dose-escalation patients had previously received checkpoint inhibitors. Partial responses were achieved by three dose-escalation patients, of whom one had hepatocellular carcinoma and two had cutaneous melanoma. Of the roughly 54 patients in dose escalation, about 20 had hepatocellular carcinoma, around 15 had melanoma, 9 had renal cell carcinoma and 9 had head and neck cancer. The paper describes the monotherapy dose-escalation part (N of about 52 patients) of the phase I trial of ivuxolimab. Intravenous ivuxolimab was administered to patients every 2 weeks at six dose levels: 0.01, 0.1, 0.3, 1.5, 3 and 10 mg/kg. On the study overall, not on this receptor specifically: After ivuxolimab, more expanded clones were found on average in CD8+ T cells than in CD4+ T cells. In the 0.1-3.0 mg/kg groups, partial responders had among the lowest normalized peripheral clonal expansion, particularly in CD8+ T cells. Low levels of normalized T-cell clonal expansion were also seen in some patients who did not respond. The antigen specificity of the clonally expanded peripheral T cells was not determined. At doses from 0.1 to 3.0 mg/kg, clonal expansion was seen in both CD4+ and CD8+ blood T cells between baseline and week 6.

CDR1 and CDR2 are read off the germline V gene as SGHRS and YFSETQ. The CDR3 goes from the cysteine to the phenylalanine over 14 residues. The read is trimmed to its CDR3 DNA, 42 bases read in frame from base 1. The germline V and J ends show losses of 1 base and 8 bases respectively, and no gene match explains 6 bases of the junction. In the case of this clone: It has no known antigen specificity. It has no much larger one-base neighbor in the sample; base qualities were not kept.

For sequencing of the TCRbeta CDR3 region, genomic DNA was extracted from the sorted cells. TCRbeta CDR3 regions were sequenced using the immunoSEQ Assay. TCRdb's version of the immuneACCESS table is confined to in-frame rearrangements and falls short of the full clone set. An unresolved V gene accounts for under half of the shortfall where checked; the remainder is of unknown origin. This sample comprises approximately 50,000 clones, roughly 90% of them detected only once. 1.1% of the sample rests with the top ten. Patients with a history of autoimmune disease or receiving systemic immunosuppression were excluded from the trial. Peripheral blood for TCR sequencing was collected from all dose cohorts at baseline, on cycle 4 day 1, and on cycle 7 day 1. Samples came from an open-label, multicenter, first-in-human phase I dose-escalation trial of ivuxolimab. Adults with locally advanced or metastatic melanoma, renal cell carcinoma, hepatocellular carcinoma or head and neck squamous cell carcinoma were enrolled in the trial. Before TCR sequencing, CD4+ and CD8+ T cells were separately sorted from peripheral blood.

The origin of this receptor is an adult with an advanced solid tumor such as melanoma, head and neck, liver or kidney cancer. The chain joins TRBV5-1 to TRBJ2-4, and 7 junction bases match TRBD1. The specimen was CD4+ or CD8+ T cells sorted from blood, collected in a trial of the OX40 agonist ivuxolimab. At the DNA level, the sequence is TGCGCCAGCAGCTTGATGGACAGGAAAGACATTCAGTACTTC. This codes for CASSLMDRKDIQYF.